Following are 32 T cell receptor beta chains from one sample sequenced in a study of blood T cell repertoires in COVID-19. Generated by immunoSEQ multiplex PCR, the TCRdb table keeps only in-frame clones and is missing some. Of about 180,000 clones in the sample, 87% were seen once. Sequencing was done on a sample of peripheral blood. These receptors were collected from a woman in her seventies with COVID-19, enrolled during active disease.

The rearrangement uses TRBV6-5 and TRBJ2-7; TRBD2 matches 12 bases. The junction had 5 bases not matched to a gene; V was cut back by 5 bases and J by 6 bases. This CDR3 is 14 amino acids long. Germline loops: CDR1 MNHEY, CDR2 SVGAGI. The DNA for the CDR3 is TGTGCCAGCAGTAGACTAGCGGGAGTGATCGAGCAGTACTTC. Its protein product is CASSRLAGVIEQYF.

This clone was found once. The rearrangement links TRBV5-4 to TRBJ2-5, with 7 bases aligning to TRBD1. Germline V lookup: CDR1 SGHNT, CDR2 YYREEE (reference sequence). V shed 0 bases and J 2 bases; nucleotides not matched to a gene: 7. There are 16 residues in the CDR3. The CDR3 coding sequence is TGTGCCAGCAGCTTGGTGGACAGGCCTCAACAAGAGACCCAGTACTTC. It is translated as CASSLVDRPQQETQYF.

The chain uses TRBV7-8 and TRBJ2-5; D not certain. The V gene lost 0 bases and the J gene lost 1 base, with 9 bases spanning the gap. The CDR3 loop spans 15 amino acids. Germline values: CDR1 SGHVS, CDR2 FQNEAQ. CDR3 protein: CASSLALASQETQYF. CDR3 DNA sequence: TGTGCCAGCAGCTTAGCGTTGGCCAGCCAAGAGACCCAGTACTTC.

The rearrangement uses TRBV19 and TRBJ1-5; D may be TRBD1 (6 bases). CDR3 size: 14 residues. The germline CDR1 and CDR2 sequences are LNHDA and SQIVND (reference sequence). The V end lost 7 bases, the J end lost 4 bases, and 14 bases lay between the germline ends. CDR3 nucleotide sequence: TGTGCCAGTAAGGCACAGGGTAGGAATCAGCCCCAGCATTTT. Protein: CASKAQGRNQPQHF.

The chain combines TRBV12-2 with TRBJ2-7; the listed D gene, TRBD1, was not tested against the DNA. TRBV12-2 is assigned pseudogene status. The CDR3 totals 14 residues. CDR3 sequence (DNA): TGTGCAAGTCGCTTAGACAGGGGATTCTACGAGCAGTACTTC. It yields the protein CASRLDRGFYEQYF.

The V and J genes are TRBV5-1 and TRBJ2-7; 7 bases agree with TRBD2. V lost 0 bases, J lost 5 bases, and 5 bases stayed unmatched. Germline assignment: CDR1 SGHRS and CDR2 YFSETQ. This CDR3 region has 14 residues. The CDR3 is CASSLEPRGDEQYF. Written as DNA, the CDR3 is TGCGCCAGCAGCTTGGAGCCTCGGGGGGACGAGCAGTACTTC.

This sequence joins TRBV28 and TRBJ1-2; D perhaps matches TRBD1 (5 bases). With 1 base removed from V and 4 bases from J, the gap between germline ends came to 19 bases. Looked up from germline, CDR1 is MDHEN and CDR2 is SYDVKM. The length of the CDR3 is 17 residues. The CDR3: CASSLLGVQGSSYGYTF. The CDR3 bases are TGTGCCAGCAGTTTATTGGGTGTTCAGGGTAGCAGCTATGGCTACACCTTC.

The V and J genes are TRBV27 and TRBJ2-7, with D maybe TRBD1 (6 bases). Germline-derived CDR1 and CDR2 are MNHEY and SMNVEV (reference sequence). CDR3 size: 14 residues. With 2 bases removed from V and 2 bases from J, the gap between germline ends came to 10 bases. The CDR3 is CASSLQGQPYEQYF. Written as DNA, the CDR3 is TGTGCCAGCAGTTTACAAGGACAGCCCTACGAGCAGTACTTC.

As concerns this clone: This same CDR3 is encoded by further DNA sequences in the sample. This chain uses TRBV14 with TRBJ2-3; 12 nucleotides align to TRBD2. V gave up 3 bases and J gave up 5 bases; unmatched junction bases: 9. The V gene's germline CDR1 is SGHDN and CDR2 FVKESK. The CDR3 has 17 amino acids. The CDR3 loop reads CASSQGLAGGPEDTQYF. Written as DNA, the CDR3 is TGTGCCAGCAGCCAGGGGCTAGCGGGAGGGCCTGAAGATACGCAGTATTTT.

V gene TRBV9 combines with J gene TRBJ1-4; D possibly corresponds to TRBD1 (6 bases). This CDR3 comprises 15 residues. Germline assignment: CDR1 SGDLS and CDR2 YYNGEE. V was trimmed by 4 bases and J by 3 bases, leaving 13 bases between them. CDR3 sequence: CASSRGRGPNEKLFF. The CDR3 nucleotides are TGTGCCAGCAGCAGAGGCAGGGGCCCTAATGAAAAACTGTTTTTT.

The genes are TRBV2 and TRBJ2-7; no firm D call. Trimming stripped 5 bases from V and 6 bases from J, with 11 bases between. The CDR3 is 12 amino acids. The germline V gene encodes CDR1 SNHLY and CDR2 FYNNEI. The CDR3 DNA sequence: TGTGCCAGCAGTCCCGGGTTGGGCGAGCAGTACTTC. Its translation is CASSPGLGEQYF.

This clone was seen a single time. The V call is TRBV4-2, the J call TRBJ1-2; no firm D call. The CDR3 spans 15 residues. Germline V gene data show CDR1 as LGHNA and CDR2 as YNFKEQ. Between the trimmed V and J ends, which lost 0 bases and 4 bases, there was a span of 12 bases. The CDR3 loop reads CASSQESASGYGYTF. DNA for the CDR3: TGTGCCAGCAGCCAAGAGTCGGCGTCGGGCTATGGCTACACCTTC.

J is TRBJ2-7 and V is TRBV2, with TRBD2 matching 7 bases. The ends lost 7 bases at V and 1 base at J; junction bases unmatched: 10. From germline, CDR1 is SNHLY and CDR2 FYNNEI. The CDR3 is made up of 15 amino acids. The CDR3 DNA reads TGTGCCAGCAAGGCGGGCGGGAGTGGTTCCTACGAGCAGTACTTC. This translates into CASKAGGSGSYEQYF.

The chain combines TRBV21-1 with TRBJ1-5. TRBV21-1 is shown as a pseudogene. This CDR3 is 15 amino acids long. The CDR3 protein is CASTPRRGGGQPQHF. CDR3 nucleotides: TGTGCCAGCACCCCCCGGAGGGGGGGAGGGCAGCCCCAGCATTTT.

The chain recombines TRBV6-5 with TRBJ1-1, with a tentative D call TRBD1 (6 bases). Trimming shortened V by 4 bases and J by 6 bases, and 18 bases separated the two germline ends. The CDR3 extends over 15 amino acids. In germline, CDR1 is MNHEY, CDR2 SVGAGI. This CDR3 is CASSSSFRGSAEAFF. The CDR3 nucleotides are TGTGCCAGCAGTTCCAGCTTCAGGGGCAGCGCTGAAGCTTTCTTT.

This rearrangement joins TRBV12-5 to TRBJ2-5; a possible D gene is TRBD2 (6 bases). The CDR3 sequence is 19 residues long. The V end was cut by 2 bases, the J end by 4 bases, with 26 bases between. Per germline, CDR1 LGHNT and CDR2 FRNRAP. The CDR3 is CASGLRSDGGLPGRETQYF. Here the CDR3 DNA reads TGTGCTAGTGGTTTGAGGAGTGATGGGGGACTCCCTGGGAGAGAGACCCAGTACTTC.

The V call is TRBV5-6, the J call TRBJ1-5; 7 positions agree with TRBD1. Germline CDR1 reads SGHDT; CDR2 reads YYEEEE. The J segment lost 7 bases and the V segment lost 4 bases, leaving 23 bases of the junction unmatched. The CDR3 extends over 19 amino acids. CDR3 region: CASSDPGQTNLIAGQPQHF. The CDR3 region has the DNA TGTGCCAGCAGCGATCCGGGACAGACGAACCTTATAGCAGGGCAGCCCCAGCATTTT.

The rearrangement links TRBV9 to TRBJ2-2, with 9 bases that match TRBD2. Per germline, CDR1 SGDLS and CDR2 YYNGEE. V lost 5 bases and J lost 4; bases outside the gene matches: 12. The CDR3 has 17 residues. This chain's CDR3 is CASSFTLGTSFTGELFF. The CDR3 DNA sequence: TGTGCCAGCAGTTTTACGTTAGGGACTAGCTTCACCGGGGAGCTGTTTTTT.

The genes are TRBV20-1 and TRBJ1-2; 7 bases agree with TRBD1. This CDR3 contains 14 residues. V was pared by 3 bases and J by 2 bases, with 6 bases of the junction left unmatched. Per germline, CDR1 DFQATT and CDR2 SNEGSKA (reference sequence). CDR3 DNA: TGCAGTGCTAGTAGGGGGCGCTTGAACTATGGCTACACCTTC. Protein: CSASRGRLNYGYTF.

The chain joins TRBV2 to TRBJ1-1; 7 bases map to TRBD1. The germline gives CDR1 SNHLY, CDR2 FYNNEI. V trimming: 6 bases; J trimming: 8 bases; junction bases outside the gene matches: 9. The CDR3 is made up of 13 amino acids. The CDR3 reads CASSSMSRGEAFF. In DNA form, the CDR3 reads TGTGCCAGCAGCTCGATGAGCAGGGGGGAAGCTTTCTTT.

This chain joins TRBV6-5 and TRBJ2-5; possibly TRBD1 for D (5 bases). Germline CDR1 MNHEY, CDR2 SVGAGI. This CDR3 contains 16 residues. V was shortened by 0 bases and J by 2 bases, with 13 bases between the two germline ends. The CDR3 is CASSYSKVPGQETQYF. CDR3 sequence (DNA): TGTGCCAGCAGTTACTCGAAAGTTCCAGGGCAAGAGACCCAGTACTTC.

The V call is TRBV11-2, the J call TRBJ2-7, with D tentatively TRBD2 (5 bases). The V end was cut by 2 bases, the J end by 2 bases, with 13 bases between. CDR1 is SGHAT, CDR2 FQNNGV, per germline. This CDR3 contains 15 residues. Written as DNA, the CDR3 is TGTGCCAGCAGCTTAATGGAGGCTTATACCTACGAGCAGTACTTC. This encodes CASSLMEAYTYEQYF.

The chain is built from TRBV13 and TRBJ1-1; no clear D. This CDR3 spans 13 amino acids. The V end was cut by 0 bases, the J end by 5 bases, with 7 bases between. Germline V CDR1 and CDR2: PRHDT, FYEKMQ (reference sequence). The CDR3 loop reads CASSLGDKTEAFF. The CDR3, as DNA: TGTGCCAGCAGCTTAGGTGACAAAACTGAAGCTTTCTTT.

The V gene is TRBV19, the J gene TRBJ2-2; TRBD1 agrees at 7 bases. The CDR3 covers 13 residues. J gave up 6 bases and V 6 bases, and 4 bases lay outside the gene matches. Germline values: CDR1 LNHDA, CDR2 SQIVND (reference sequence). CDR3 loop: CASRNTGAGELFF. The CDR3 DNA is TGTGCCAGTAGAAACACAGGGGCCGGGGAGCTGTTTTTT.

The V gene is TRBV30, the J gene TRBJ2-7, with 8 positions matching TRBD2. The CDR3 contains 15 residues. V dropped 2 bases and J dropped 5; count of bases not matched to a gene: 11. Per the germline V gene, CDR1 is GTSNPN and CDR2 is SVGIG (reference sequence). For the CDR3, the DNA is TGTGCCTGGAGTTTCGCGCCAGCGGGAGAGGACGAGCAGTACTTC. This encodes CAWSFAPAGEDEQYF.

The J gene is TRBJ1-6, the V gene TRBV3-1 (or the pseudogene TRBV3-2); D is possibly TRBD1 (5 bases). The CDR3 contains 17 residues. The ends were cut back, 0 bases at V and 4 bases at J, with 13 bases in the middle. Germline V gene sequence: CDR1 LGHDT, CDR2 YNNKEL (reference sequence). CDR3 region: CASSQDQATVYNSPLHF. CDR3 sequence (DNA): TGTGCCAGCAGCCAAGATCAAGCGACAGTTTATAATTCACCCCTCCACTTT.

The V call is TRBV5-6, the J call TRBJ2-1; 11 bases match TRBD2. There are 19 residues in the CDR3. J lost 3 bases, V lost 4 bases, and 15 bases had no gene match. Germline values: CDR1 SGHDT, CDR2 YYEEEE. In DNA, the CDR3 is TGTGCCAGCAGCCCGAAAGCAGGACTAGCGGGCCTGTTCTACAATGAGCAGTTCTTC. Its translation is CASSPKAGLAGLFYNEQFF.

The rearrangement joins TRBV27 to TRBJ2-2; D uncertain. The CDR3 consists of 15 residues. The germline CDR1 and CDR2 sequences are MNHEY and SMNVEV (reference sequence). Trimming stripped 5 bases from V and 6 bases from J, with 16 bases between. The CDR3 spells CASSVSLVVAGELFF. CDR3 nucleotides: TGTGCCAGCAGTGTCTCCTTGGTTGTAGCCGGGGAGCTGTTTTTT.

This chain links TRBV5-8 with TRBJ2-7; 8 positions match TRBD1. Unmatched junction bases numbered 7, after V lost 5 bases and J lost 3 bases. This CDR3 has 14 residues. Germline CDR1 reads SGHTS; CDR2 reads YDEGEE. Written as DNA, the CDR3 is TGTGCCAGCAGGACCGCAGGGGGCGGCTACGAGCAGTACTTC. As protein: CASRTAGGGYEQYF.

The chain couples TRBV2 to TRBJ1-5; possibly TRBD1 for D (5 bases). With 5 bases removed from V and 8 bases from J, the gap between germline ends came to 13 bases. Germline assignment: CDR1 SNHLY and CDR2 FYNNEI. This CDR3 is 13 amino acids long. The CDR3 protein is CASSLIDRKPQHF. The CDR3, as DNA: TGTGCCAGCAGTCTGATCGACAGAAAGCCCCAGCATTTT.

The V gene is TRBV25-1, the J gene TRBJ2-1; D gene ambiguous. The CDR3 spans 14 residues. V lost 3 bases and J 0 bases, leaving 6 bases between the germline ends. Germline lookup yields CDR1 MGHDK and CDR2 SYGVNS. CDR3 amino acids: CASSDGSSYNEQFF. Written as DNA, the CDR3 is TGTGCCAGCAGTGACGGTAGCTCCTACAATGAGCAGTTCTTC. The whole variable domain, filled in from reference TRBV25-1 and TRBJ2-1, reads EADIYQTPRYLVIGTGKKITLECSQTMGHDKMYWYQQDPGMELHLIHYSYGVNSTEKGDLSSESTVSRIRTEHFPLTLESARPSHTSQYLCASSDGSSYNEQFFGPGTRLTVL.

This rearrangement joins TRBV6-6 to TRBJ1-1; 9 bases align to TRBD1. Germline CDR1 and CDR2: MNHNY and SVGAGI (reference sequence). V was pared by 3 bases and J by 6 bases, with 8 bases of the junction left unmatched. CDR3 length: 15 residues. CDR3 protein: CASSYDRGSLSEAFF. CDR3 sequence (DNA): TGTGCCAGCAGTTATGACAGGGGGTCTTTATCTGAAGCTTTCTTT.